Listed below are T cell receptor beta chains from one sample, sequenced in a study of vaccination and CD4 T cells after COVID-19. The antigens of these receptors remain unknown. TCRdb ran MiXCR on the PCR reads and lists one entry per CDR3 protein. The table shows about 16,000 distinct CDR3 sequences, with nearly 55% occurring only once. Sample: CD4+ T cells from blood, cultured in vitro, taken before SARS-CoV-2 vaccination. The receptors come from a human donor who had recovered from COVID-19. Each CDR3 is given with its conserved first and last residue. The D gene is left open where the match is weak. Clone size is given for some rows only: seen once, a few or many times, or a class if the clone is expanded.

J,V,D,size,DNA,CDR3
TRBJ1-1,TRBV6-1,TRBD1,.,TGTGCCAGCAGTGGAAGACCGCCAGGGTGGCCCAGGGGGCGAGAGAACACTGAAGCTTTCTTT,CASSGRPPGWPRGRENTEAFF
TRBJ1-1,TRBV28,TRBD1,.,TGTGCCAGCAGTTTATTTCCGGGGACAGGGAGGGACACTGAAGCTTTCTTT,CASSLFPGTGRDTEAFF
TRBJ1-5,TRBV20-1,.,few,TGCAGTGCTATCCGGGACAGCAATCAGCCCCAGCATTTT,CSAIRDSNQPQHF
TRBJ2-7,TRBV27,TRBD1,.,TGTGCCAGCGGCCGGGACAGGGTTACCTACGAGCAGTACTTC,CASGRDRVTYEQYF
TRBJ2-3,TRBV25-1,.,.,TGTGCCAGGACCCTAGTGAGCACAGATACGCAGTATTTT,CARTLVSTDTQYF
TRBJ1-4,TRBV20-1,.,few,TGCAGTGCTACACGCCTCGGGGGGAGTAATGAAAAACTGTTTTTT,CSATRLGGSNEKLFF
TRBJ2-3,TRBV6-4,.,.,TGTGCCAGCAGTGACGAGAGCACAGATACGCAGTATTTT,CASSDESTDTQYF
TRBJ2-3,TRBV2,TRBD2,few,TGTGCCAGCAGTGAGCGGGAGGGAGATACGCAGTATTTT,CASSEREGDTQYF
TRBJ1-1,TRBV20-1,.,.,TGCAGTGCTCAACAGGGTTCTAAGACTACTGAAGCTTTCTTT,CSAQQGSKTTEAFF
TRBJ2-7,TRBV12-3/TRBV12-4,TRBD1,.,TGTGCCAGCAGTGGGACAGGGGGAGAGCAGTACTTC,CASSGTGGEQYF
TRBJ2-7,TRBV6-1,TRBD2,once,TGTGCCAGCAGTGCCCTTTACGGGACTAGCGGTGATGAGTACTTC,CASSALYGTSGDEYF
TRBJ1-2,TRBV6-2/TRBV6-3,TRBD1,.,TGTGCCAGCAGGTTCGGGACAGGGAAAGATGGCTACACCTTC,CASRFGTGKDGYTF
TRBJ1-2,TRBV19,.,.,TGTGCCAGTAGTATTGTCTCCGGACCGCATGGCTACACCTTC,CASSIVSGPHGYTF
TRBJ2-1,TRBV20-1,TRBD2,.,TGCAGTGCCGCGGGAGGGACCAACCTCAATGAGCAGTTCTTC,CSAAGGTNLNEQFF
TRBJ1-1,TRBV27,.,few,TGTGCCAGCCGCCCCCTCGGGGTAAGTGAAGCTTTCTTT,CASRPLGVSEAFF
TRBJ2-3,TRBV7-2,TRBD2,few,TGTGCCAGCACCATTACTAGCGCGCGTACAGATACGCAGTATTTT,CASTITSARTDTQYF
TRBJ2-3,TRBV15,.,.,TGTGCCACCAGCAGAGATCACCCCATCTCCAGAACAGGGTTCTTGAATACGCAGTATTTT,CATSRDHPISRTGFLNTQYF
TRBJ1-4,TRBV27,.,.,TGTGCCAGCAGTCATCGGAGGAGGGAAAAACTGTTTTTT,CASSHRRREKLFF
TRBJ2-3,TRBV7-3,.,few,TGTGCCAGCAGCTTACTGGCGCAGCCCACAGATACGCAGTATTTT,CASSLLAQPTDTQYF
TRBJ2-4,TRBV7-8,.,.,TGTGCCAGCAGCTCCGTTATGGGAATTTTGGCGGAAAACATTCAGTACTTC,CASSSVMGILAENIQYF
TRBJ2-7,TRBV20-1,TRBD2,.,TGCAGTCAAACACGGGGGGGCTACGAGCAGTACTTC,CSQTRGGYEQYF
TRBJ2-3,TRBV18,.,.,TGTGCCAGCTCACCACTTAGGGAAGTCACAGATACGCAGTATTTT,CASSPLREVTDTQYF
TRBJ1-2,TRBV27,.,few,TGTGCCAGCAGTTTAAGGGGACTGGGGAGCTACACCTTC,CASSLRGLGSYTF
TRBJ2-3,TRBV12-3/TRBV12-4,.,.,TGTGCCAGCAGTTTAGCCACATCCGGTCGGCGAAGTTTT,CASSLATSGRRSF
TRBJ2-7,TRBV14,.,few,TGTGCCAGCAGCCCACGCCGGGGGGCTAGCGGACGCTACGAGCAGTACTTC,CASSPRRGASGRYEQYF
TRBJ2-4,TRBV6-2/TRBV6-3,.,.,TGTGCCAGCAGTCTAGACCTGAACTTAGCCAAAAACATTCAGTACTTC,CASSLDLNLAKNIQYF
TRBJ1-4,TRBV6-1,TRBD1,few,TGTGCCAGCAGTGAACAGGGGGCTAATGAAAAACTGTTTTTT,CASSEQGANEKLFF
TRBJ1-2,TRBV6-2/TRBV6-3,.,.,TGTGCCAGCAGTTACTCAGGACAAGGTGGCTACACCTTC,CASSYSGQGGYTF
TRBJ2-7,TRBV20-1,.,.,TGCAGTGCTAGAATCCAAAGAGACTACGAGCAGTACTTC,CSARIQRDYEQYF
TRBJ2-7,TRBV20-1,TRBD1,.,TGCAGTGTCCCCGGGGGGACAGGGGATGCCAGCGAGCAGTACTTC,CSVPGGTGDASEQYF
TRBJ2-7,TRBV7-9,TRBD2,.,TGTGCCAGCAGCTTTAGCGGGCGAACCTACGAGCAGTACTTC,CASSFSGRTYEQYF
TRBJ1-6,TRBV7-3,.,.,TGTGCCAGCAGCCGGGGGACGTCCTCTATTAATTCACCCCTCCACTTT,CASSRGTSSINSPLHF
TRBJ2-3,TRBV19,.,.,TGTGCCAGTAAGGTGGGCTTCGCCACAGATACGCAGTATTTT,CASKVGFATDTQYF
TRBJ2-7,TRBV7-9,TRBD2,.,TGTGCCAGCAGCTTAGGGCCTAGCGGGTCCCTACGTTGGTACTTC,CASSLGPSGSLRWYF
TRBJ2-7,TRBV5-1,.,.,TGCGCCAGCAGCTTGGGCAACAGTGCCTACGAGCAGTACTTC,CASSLGNSAYEQYF
TRBJ1-2,TRBV2,.,few,TGTGCCAGCAGTGATTGGAGGTTATATGGCTACACCTTC,CASSDWRLYGYTF
TRBJ1-5,TRBV20-1,.,.,TGCAGTGCTAGTCTCACAGTGAATCAGCCCCAGCATTTT,CSASLTVNQPQHF
TRBJ2-7,TRBV6-1,TRBD2,.,TGTGCCAGCAACCCGGCTAGCGGGAGTTTCAGCTACGAGCAGTACTTC,CASNPASGSFSYEQYF
TRBJ1-2,TRBV20-1,.,.,TGCAGTGCTAGCCTCCCTGACCATGGCTACACCTTC,CSASLPDHGYTF
TRBJ1-4,TRBV20-1,.,.,TGCAGTGCTAGGTGGCAGGCTAATGAAAAACTGTTTTTT,CSARWQANEKLFF
TRBJ1-1,TRBV20-1,.,.,TGCAGTGCTAGAGATAGTGCAGGGGAGTGGTCTGAAGCTTTCTTT,CSARDSAGEWSEAFF
TRBJ2-5,TRBV7-7,TRBD1,.,TGTGCCAGCAGCCCCGACAGGGGGGAGACCCAGTACTTC,CASSPDRGETQYF
TRBJ1-5,TRBV6-5,.,.,TGTGCCAGCAGTTTTGGACAGAGCCATCAGCCCCAGCATTTT,CASSFGQSHQPQHF
TRBJ1-2,TRBV15,TRBD1,.,TGTGCCACCAGCAGACGGCCGTCGGGACAGGGACACTTAGGCTACACCTTC,CATSRRPSGQGHLGYTF
TRBJ2-5,TRBV20-1,TRBD2,.,TGCAGTGCTAGAGACGCGGGACTAGCGGGAGGAGAGACCCAGTACTTC,CSARDAGLAGGETQYF
TRBJ1-6,TRBV7-9,TRBD1,few,TGTGCCAGCAGCTTCGGGACAGGGTCGTCACCCCTCCACTTT,CASSFGTGSSPLHF
TRBJ1-2,TRBV19,TRBD1,.,TGTGCCAGTAGAATGGGACAGACTAACTATGGCTACACCTTC,CASRMGQTNYGYTF
TRBJ2-2,TRBV20-1,.,once,TGCAGTGCCACGAGGGGGGCCGGGGAGCTGTTTTTT,CSATRGAGELFF
TRBJ1-2,TRBV28,TRBD1,few,TGTGCCAGCAGACCGACAGGGGATTATGGCTACACCTTC,CASRPTGDYGYTF
TRBJ1-6,TRBV28,.,once,TGTGCCAGCAGTTTCGAAGGGCATAATTCACCCCTCCACTTT,CASSFEGHNSPLHF
TRBJ2-1,TRBV2,.,.,TGTGCCAGCAGCCCAGGTACCTACAATGAGCAGTTCTTC,CASSPGTYNEQFF
TRBJ1-5,TRBV7-2,.,.,TGTGCCAGCAGCTTGGGACACACCAATCAGCCCCAGCATTTT,CASSLGHTNQPQHF
TRBJ1-6,TRBV10-1,.,.,TGCGCCAGTGAGTTCCAGGGGAAAAATTCACCCCTCCACTTT,CASEFQGKNSPLHF
TRBJ2-3,TRBV20-1,TRBD2,.,TGCAGTACTAGAGATCCGACGGGGGGGAGCACAGATATGCAGTATTTT,CSTRDPTGGSTDMQYF
TRBJ1-5,TRBV28,TRBD1,.,TGTGCCAGCAGTTTATACGGGACAGGTGAAAATCAGCCCCAGCATTTT,CASSLYGTGENQPQHF